Listed here are 30 T cell receptor beta chains from one sample, sequenced in a study of T cells after posttransplantation cyclophosphamide. The assay was immunoSEQ multiplex PCR, and TCRdb's table has in-frame clones only and misses some. The sample was found to contain 25,000 to 30,000 clones, and every one recurs. Specimen: PBMCs. The receptor set was obtained from an older woman in good health, CMV-negative, and a related stem cell transplant donor.

The chain carries TRBV7-8 and TRBJ2-6; perhaps TRBD1 as D (5 bases). This CDR3 has 15 residues. Germline V gene lookup returns CDR1 SGHVS and CDR2 FQNEAQ. V was clipped by 6 bases and J by 1 base, with 10 bases between them. CDR3 DNA sequence: TGTGCCAGCAGTTACACAGGTTCTGGGGCCAACGTCCTGACTTTC. It translates to CASSYTGSGANVLTF.

This chain uses TRBV15 with TRBJ1-5; 9 positions match TRBD1. V was pared by 4 bases and J by 0 bases, with 13 bases of the junction left unmatched. The germline gives CDR1 LNHNV, CDR2 YYDKDF (reference sequence). CDR3 length: 19 residues. The CDR3 spells CATSISGTGYSYSNQPQHF. The DNA of the CDR3 is TGTGCCACCAGCATCTCCGGGACAGGGTACTCCTATAGCAATCAGCCCCAGCATTTT.

This clone showed up many times. The chain recombines TRBV2 with TRBJ2-3, with D possibly being TRBD1 (6 bases). Per germline, CDR1 SNHLY and CDR2 FYNNEI. V lost 4 bases to trimming and J lost 10 bases, with 21 bases between them. The CDR3 contains 15 residues. The CDR3 DNA reads as TGTGCCAGCAGTGGTGCCAGGGGCCCCGGAACGGCGCAGTATTTT. Translating gives CASSGARGPGTAQYF.

The CDR3 nucleotides are TGCGCCAGCAGCTCACAGGGACTAGCCTTCCAACAGTACTTC. It translates to CASSSQGLAFQQYF. V usage is TRBV5-1 and J usage is TRBJ2-5, with 9 bases fitting TRBD2. The junction had 11 bases not matched to a gene; V was cut back by 3 bases and J by 11 bases. The CDR3 sequence is 14 residues long. Germline CDR1 SGHRS, CDR2 YFSETQ.

This clone has ten or more counts. CDR3 in amino acids: CASSVPGQGNTIYF. DNA for the CDR3: TGTGCCAGCAGCGTCCCGGGACAGGGAAACACCATATATTTT. This chain joins TRBV6-1 and TRBJ1-3; 7 bases align to TRBD1. Germline-derived CDR1 and CDR2 are MNHNS and SASEGT. V dropped 6 bases and J dropped 4; count of bases not matched to a gene: 6. This CDR3 has 14 residues.

This clone was counted at least ten times. This chain links TRBV7-2 with TRBJ1-1; TRBD1 agrees at 8 bases. With 5 bases clipped from V and 5 bases from J, the junction kept 7 bases outside the gene matches. Germline CDR1 and CDR2: SGHTA and FQGNSA. This CDR3 has 14 residues. In DNA form, the CDR3 reads TGTGCCAGCAGCACCCGGACAGGGAGGACTGAAGCTTTCTTT. Translating gives CASSTRTGRTEAFF.

A few counts support this clone. The genes are TRBV25-1 and TRBJ2-1; D is ambiguous. The CDR3 has 12 amino acids. The ends were cut back, 0 bases at V and 7 bases at J, with 4 bases in the middle. CDR1 and CDR2 from the germline V gene are MGHDK and SYGVNS. This CDR3 is CASSEYVNEQFF. The CDR3 coding sequence is TGTGCCAGCAGTGAATACGTAAATGAGCAGTTCTTC. Supplemented by reference TRBV25-1 and TRBJ2-1, the full variable domain reads EADIYQTPRYLVIGTGKKITLECSQTMGHDKMYWYQQDPGMELHLIHYSYGVNSTEKGDLSSESTVSRIRTEHFPLTLESARPSHTSQYLCASSEYVNEQFFGPGTRLTVL.

This clone was counted only a few times. V is TRBV12-3 or TRBV12-4 and J is TRBJ2-1; tentative D call: TRBD1 (6 bases). Deletions cut 3 bases from V and 7 bases from J, with 16 bases between. The CDR3 spans 15 residues. The CDR3 DNA reads TGTGCCAGCAGTTTCAGCGGCAGGGGTAAGAATGAGCAGTTCTTC. Residues: CASSFSGRGKNEQFF.

This chain joins TRBV28 and TRBJ2-5; D may be TRBD2 (7 bases). V was shortened by 3 bases and J by 4 bases, with 18 bases between the two germline ends. This CDR3 is built from 16 residues. CDR1 and CDR2 (germline): MDHEN, SYDVKM. The CDR3: CASSFERGRAVETQYF. The CDR3 DNA reads TGTGCCAGCAGTTTTGAGAGGGGGAGGGCGGTAGAGACCCAGTACTTC.

At least ten counts were recorded for this clone. This chain connects TRBV18 to TRBJ1-1; 7 positions agree with TRBD1. This CDR3 contains 14 residues. CDR1 is KGHSH, CDR2 LQKENI, per germline. The ends lost 3 bases at V and 1 base at J; junction bases unmatched: 2. The CDR3 nucleotides are TGTGCCAGCTCACCGGGACAGCCGAACACTGAAGCTTTCTTT. This encodes CASSPGQPNTEAFF.

This clone was recorded many times. The genes are TRBV28 and TRBJ2-5; unclear D gene. The length of the CDR3 is 12 residues. V dropped 3 bases and J dropped 5 bases, with 7 bases sitting between them. CDR1 and CDR2 (germline): MDHEN, SYDVKM. The CDR3 protein is CASSLTGETQYF. Written as DNA, the CDR3 is TGTGCCAGCAGTTTGACTGGGGAGACCCAGTACTTC.

This clone has at least ten counts. J is TRBJ1-4 and V is TRBV5-4; 10 nucleotides match TRBD1. Looked up from germline, CDR1 is SGHNT and CDR2 is YYREEE (reference sequence). Germline trimming cut 3 bases from V and 6 bases from J; bases unmatched to any gene: 5. CDR3 length: 15 amino acids. CDR3 sequence reads: CASSWGTGVDEKLFF. Written as DNA, the CDR3 is TGTGCCAGCAGCTGGGGGACAGGGGTCGATGAAAAACTGTTTTTT.

This clone was seen at least ten times. The chain employs TRBV18 and TRBJ2-3; D is possibly TRBD1 (5 bases). V lost 4 bases and J 4 bases, leaving 9 bases between the germline ends. CDR3 length: 13 residues. CDR1 is KGHSH, CDR2 LQKENI, per germline. The CDR3 spells CASSQGVSDTQYF. In DNA, the CDR3 is TGTGCCAGCTCACAAGGGGTCTCAGATACGCAGTATTTT.

In its sample, this clone was seen many times. V and J are TRBV10-3 and TRBJ2-2, with 11 positions matching TRBD2. Germline CDR1 is ENHRY and CDR2 is SYGVKD. Losses at the gene ends were 6 bases for V and 5 bases for J; bases not matched to a gene: 8. The CDR3 consists of 16 residues. The CDR3 region has the DNA TGTGCCATCAGCGGTAGCGGGGGGGCGTGGACCGGGGAGCTGTTTTTT. Its translation is CAISGSGGAWTGELFF.

This clone was detected many times. CDR3 protein: CATSDSGQGSDTQYF. The CDR3, as DNA: TGTGCCACCAGTGATTCGGGACAGGGTTCAGATACGCAGTATTTT. This chain links TRBV24-1 with TRBJ2-3; TRBD1 aligns across 9 bases. The CDR3 is 15 residues long. After removal of 2 bases from V and 4 bases from J, the junction contained 3 bases not matched to a gene. Germline V CDR1 and CDR2: KGHDR, SFDVKD.

V and J are TRBV12-3 or TRBV12-4 and TRBJ1-5, with D possibly matching TRBD1 (6 bases). Deletions cut 6 bases from V and 5 bases from J, with 11 bases between. The CDR3 totals 13 residues. In DNA, the CDR3 is TGTGCCAGCAGCCTTGGACAGTATCAGCCCCAGCATTTT. This sequence encodes CASSLGQYQPQHF.

This clone was observed many times. V usage is TRBV7-2 and J usage is TRBJ1-5, with TRBD1 matching over 7 bases. V was pared by 5 bases and J by 0 bases, with 13 bases of the junction left unmatched. CDR1 is SGHTA and CDR2 is FQGNSA in the germline V gene. The CDR3 has 18 amino acids. The chain's CDR3 is CASSINGGTAYSNQPQHF. CDR3 bases: TGTGCCAGCAGCATAAACGGAGGGACAGCGTATAGCAATCAGCCCCAGCATTTT.

The CDR3, as DNA: TGTGCCTGGAGTGGTGGGTTAGCCGGTGCGACCCAGTACTTC. It is translated as CAWSGGLAGATQYF. This chain links TRBV30 with TRBJ2-5; unclear D gene. CDR1 and CDR2 from the germline V gene are GTSNPN and SVGIG (reference sequence). Trimming took off 1 base at V and 7 bases at J, with 16 bases between the two ends. This CDR3 region has 14 residues.

This clone showed up just a few times. V is TRBV5-4 and J is TRBJ1-1, with D tentatively TRBD1 (5 bases). This CDR3 is 11 amino acids long. The V gene lost 8 bases and the J gene lost 6 bases, with 11 bases spanning the gap. Germline V lookup: CDR1 SGHNT, CDR2 YYREEE (reference sequence). CDR3 sequence: CARSQGPEAFF. CDR3 DNA: TGTGCCAGGAGCCAGGGTCCTGAAGCTTTCTTT.

This clone was seen many times. J is TRBJ2-7 and V is TRBV11-1, with 10 bases that match TRBD1. This CDR3 spans 15 amino acids. V was clipped by 1 base and J by 6 bases; unmatched bases: 6. The germline gives CDR1 SGHAT, CDR2 FQDESV (reference sequence). The CDR3 DNA reads TGTGCCAGCAGCTTAGAAGGGACAGGGGAGGGCGAGCAGTACTTC. Amino acid sequence: CASSLEGTGEGEQYF.

This clone was counted between two and nine times. The chain is built from TRBV15 and TRBJ1-2, with D possibly matching TRBD1 (6 bases). The CDR3 sequence is 14 residues long. Germline V lookup: CDR1 LNHNV, CDR2 YYDKDF (reference sequence). The V gene lost 2 bases and the J gene lost 4 bases, with 11 bases spanning the gap. The CDR3, as DNA: TGTGCCACCAGCAGAAATACAGGGCCCTATGGCTACACCTTC. As protein: CATSRNTGPYGYTF.

CDR3 loop: CASRDRDRDYGYTF. Written as DNA, the CDR3 is TGTGCCAGCAGGGACCGGGACAGAGACTATGGCTACACCTTC. This sequence joins TRBV28 and TRBJ1-2; 7 bases are a match to TRBD1. CDR1 and CDR2 (germline): MDHEN, SYDVKM. V shed 6 bases, J shed 3 bases, and the junction held 7 bases outside the gene matches. The CDR3 covers 14 residues.

The sample holds many counts of this clone. The chain couples TRBV7-9 to TRBJ2-1, with D perhaps matching TRBD2 (6 bases). In germline, CDR1 is SEHNR, CDR2 FQNEAQ (reference sequence). V was trimmed by 5 bases and J by 6 bases, leaving 17 bases between them. There are 15 residues in the CDR3. DNA of the CDR3: TGTGCCAGCAGCCCCAAGACTAGAATCGGCAATGAGCAGTTCTTC. Its protein product is CASSPKTRIGNEQFF.

This clone was picked up a small number of times. V and J are TRBV7-3 and TRBJ2-3; 11 positions agree with TRBD2. J was trimmed by 5 bases and V by 0 bases; bases with no gene match: 7. The CDR3 runs to 17 residues. Germline assignment: CDR1 SGHTA and CDR2 FQGTGA. CDR3 in DNA: TGTGCCAGCAGCTTAACGGGTAGCGGGGGGGCCAAAGATACGCAGTATTTT. Translation: CASSLTGSGGAKDTQYF.

This clone came up a few times. V is TRBV6-5 and J is TRBJ2-5; 9 nucleotides match TRBD1. The CDR3 runs 16 residues. The V gene's germline CDR1 is MNHEY and CDR2 SVGAGI. The V and J ends lost 3 bases and 1 base, in that order; junction bases with no gene match: 6. The CDR3 sequence is CASSYPGQGGQETQYF. CDR3 nucleotide sequence: TGTGCCAGCAGTTATCCGGGACAGGGAGGCCAAGAGACCCAGTACTTC.

This clone was seen ten or more times. The chain combines TRBV5-1 with TRBJ2-3, with 9 bases aligning to TRBD2. J was trimmed by 4 bases and V by 5 bases; bases with no gene match: 8. This CDR3 comprises 15 residues. Looked up from germline, CDR1 is SGHRS and CDR2 is YFSETQ. The CDR3 nucleotides read TGCGCCAGCAGGAATAGCGGGAGATCCCCAGATACGCAGTATTTT. It encodes CASRNSGRSPDTQYF.

A few counts support this clone. The chain recombines TRBV28 with TRBJ2-2; D possibly corresponds to TRBD2 (5 bases). Trimming removed 6 bases at V and 3 bases at J, with 11 bases between. From germline, CDR1 is MDHEN and CDR2 SYDVKM. The CDR3 is 14 residues long. The CDR3 DNA reads as TGTGCCAGCAGAGACTACGAGCACACCGGGGAGCTGTTTTTT. Amino acids: CASRDYEHTGELFF.

This clone was seen ten or more times. The rearrangement links TRBV2 to TRBJ1-4; 8 bases are a match to TRBD1. Germline V lookup: CDR1 SNHLY, CDR2 FYNNEI. With V trimmed by 6 bases and J by 10 bases, 10 bases remained unmatched. This CDR3 is 14 amino acids long. The CDR3 nucleotides read TGTGCCAGCAGGCTCGGAAACAGGGGGGGAAAACTGTTTTTT. Translated: CASRLGNRGGKLFF.

The V gene is TRBV29-1, the J gene TRBJ2-1; 9 bases are shared with TRBD1. The CDR3 is made up of 14 amino acids. Germline CDR1 is SQVTM and CDR2 is ANQGSEA. Trimming cost V 1 base and J 3 bases; bases outside gene matches: 1. The CDR3 DNA sequence: TGCAGCGTTGAAGGGACAGGGGTCTACAATGAGCAGTTCTTC. This encodes CSVEGTGVYNEQFF.

This clone was counted ten times or more. The chain couples TRBV5-6 to TRBJ2-1, with D possibly matching TRBD1 (5 bases). The length of the CDR3 is 15 residues. Trimming removed 4 bases from V and 2 bases from J, with 13 bases in between. Germline-derived CDR1 and CDR2 are SGHDT and YYEEEE. For the CDR3, the DNA is TGTGCCAGCAGCGGGGCAGCAAGGACCTACAATGAGCAGTTCTTC. This sequence encodes CASSGAARTYNEQFF.